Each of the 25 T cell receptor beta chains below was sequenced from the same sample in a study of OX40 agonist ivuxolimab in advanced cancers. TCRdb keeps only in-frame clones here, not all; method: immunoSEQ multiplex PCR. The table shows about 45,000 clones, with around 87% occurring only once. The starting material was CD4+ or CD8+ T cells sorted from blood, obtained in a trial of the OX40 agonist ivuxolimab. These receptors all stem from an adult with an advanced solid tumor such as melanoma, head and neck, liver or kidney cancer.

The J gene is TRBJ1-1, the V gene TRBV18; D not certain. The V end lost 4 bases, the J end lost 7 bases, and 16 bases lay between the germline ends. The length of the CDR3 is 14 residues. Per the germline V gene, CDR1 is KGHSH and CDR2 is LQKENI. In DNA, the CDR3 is TGTGCCAGCTCACGTGAGGGAGGTGATGGTGAAGCTTTCTTT. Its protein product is CASSREGGDGEAFF.

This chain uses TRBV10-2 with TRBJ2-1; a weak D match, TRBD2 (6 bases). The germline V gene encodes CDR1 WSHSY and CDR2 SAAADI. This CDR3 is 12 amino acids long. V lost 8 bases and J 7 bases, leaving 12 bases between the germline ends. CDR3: CASAGTPNEQFF. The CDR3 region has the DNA TGCGCCAGCGCCGGGACTCCAAATGAGCAGTTCTTC.

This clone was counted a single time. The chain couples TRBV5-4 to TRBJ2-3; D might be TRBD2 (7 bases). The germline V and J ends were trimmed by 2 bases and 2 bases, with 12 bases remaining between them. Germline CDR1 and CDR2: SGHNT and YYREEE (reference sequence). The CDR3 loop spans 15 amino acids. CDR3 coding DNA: TGTGCCAGCAGCTTTCGGCGGGGGCCCACAGATACGCAGTATTTT. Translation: CASSFRRGPTDTQYF.

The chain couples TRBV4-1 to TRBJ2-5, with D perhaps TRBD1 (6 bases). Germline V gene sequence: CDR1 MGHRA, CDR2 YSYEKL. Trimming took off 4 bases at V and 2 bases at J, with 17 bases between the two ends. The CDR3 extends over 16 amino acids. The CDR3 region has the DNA TGCGCCAGCAGCCGCCTGCAGACAGGAGAGCAAGAGACCCAGTACTTC. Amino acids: CASSRLQTGEQETQYF.

CDR3 protein: CAWSVVGLGTDTQYF. The CDR3 DNA reads TGTGCCTGGAGTGTTGTGGGACTAGGCACAGATACGCAGTATTTT. The chain recombines TRBV30 with TRBJ2-3, with 8 bases that match TRBD2. Germline V gene data show CDR1 as GTSNPN and CDR2 as SVGIG (reference sequence). The CDR3 has 15 residues. Trimming took 0 bases from V and 1 from J; bases not matched to a gene: 3.

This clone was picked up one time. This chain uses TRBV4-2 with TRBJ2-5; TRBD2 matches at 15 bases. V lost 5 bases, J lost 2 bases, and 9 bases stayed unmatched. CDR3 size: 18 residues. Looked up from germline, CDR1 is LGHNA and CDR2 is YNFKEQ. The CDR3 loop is CASSSRTSGGAWQETQYF. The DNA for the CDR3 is TGTGCCAGCAGCTCCCGGACTAGCGGGGGGGCCTGGCAAGAGACCCAGTACTTC.

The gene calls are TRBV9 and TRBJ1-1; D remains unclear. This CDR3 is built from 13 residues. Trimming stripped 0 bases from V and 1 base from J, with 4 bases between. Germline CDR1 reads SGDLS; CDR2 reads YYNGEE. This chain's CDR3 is CASSVGRNTEAFF. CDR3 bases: TGTGCCAGCAGCGTAGGACGGAACACTGAAGCTTTCTTT.

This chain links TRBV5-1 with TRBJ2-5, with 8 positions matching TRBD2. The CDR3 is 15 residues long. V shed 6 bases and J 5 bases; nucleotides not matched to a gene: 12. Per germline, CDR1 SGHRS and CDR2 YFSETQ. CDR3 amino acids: CASIGAAGVEETQYF. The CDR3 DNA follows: TGCGCCAGCATTGGCGCAGCGGGAGTTGAGGAGACCCAGTACTTC.

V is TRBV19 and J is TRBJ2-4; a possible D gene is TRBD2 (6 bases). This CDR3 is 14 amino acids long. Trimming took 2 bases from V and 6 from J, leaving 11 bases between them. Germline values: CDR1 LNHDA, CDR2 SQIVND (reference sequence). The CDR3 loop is CASSIREIVNIQYF. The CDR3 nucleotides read TGTGCCAGTAGTATACGGGAGATTGTAAACATTCAGTACTTC.

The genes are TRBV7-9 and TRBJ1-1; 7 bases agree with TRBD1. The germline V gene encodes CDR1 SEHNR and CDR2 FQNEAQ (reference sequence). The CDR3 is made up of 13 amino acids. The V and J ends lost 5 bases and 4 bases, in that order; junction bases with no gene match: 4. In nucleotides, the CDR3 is TGTGCCAGCAGCCGGGCAGGGGGCACTGAAGCTTTCTTT. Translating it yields CASSRAGGTEAFF.

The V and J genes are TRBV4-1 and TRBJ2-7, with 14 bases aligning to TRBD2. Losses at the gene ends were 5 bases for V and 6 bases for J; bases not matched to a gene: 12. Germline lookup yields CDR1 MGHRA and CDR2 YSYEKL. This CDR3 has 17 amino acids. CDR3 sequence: CASSSGGGLAGVSEQYF. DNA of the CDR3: TGCGCCAGCAGCTCTGGGGGGGGACTAGCGGGAGTATCCGAGCAGTACTTC.

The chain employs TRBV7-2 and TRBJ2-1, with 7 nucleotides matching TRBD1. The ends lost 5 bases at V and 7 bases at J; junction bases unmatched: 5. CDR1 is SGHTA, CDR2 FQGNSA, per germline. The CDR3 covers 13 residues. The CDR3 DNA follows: TGTGCCAGCAGCCTAGACAGGGTTAATGAGCAGTTCTTC. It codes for CASSLDRVNEQFF.

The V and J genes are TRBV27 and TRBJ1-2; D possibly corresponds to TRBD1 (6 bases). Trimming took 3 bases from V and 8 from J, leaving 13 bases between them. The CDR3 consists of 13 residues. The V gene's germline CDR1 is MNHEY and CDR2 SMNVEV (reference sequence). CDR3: CASSFPQGRGYTF. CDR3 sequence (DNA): TGTGCCAGCAGTTTTCCCCAGGGGAGAGGCTACACCTTC.

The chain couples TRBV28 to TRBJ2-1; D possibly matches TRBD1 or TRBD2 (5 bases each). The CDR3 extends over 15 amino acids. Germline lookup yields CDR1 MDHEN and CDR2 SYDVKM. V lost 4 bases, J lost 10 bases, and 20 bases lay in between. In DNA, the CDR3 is TGTGCCAGCAGTTCCGGGACCCTCGTCCCCATCGAGCAGTTCTTC. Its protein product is CASSSGTLVPIEQFF.

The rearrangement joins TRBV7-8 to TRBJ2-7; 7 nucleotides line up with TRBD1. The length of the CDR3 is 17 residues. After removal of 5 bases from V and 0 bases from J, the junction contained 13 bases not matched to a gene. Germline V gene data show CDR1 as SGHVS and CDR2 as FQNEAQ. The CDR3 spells CASSPRWGTVNSYEQYF. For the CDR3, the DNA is TGTGCCAGCAGCCCCAGGTGGGGGACAGTGAACTCCTACGAGCAGTACTTC.

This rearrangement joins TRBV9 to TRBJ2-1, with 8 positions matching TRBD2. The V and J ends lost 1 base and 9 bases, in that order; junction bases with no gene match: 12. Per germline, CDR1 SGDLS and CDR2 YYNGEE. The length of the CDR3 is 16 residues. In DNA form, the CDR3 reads TGTGCCAGCAGCGTAAGCGGGGGCGGCCCTCGGGGTGAGCAGTTCTTC. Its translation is CASSVSGGGPRGEQFF.

The CDR3 is CASSPTDRVLETQYF. CDR3 in DNA: TGCGCCAGCAGCCCTACGGACAGGGTTTTAGAGACCCAGTACTTC. The chain is built from TRBV5-1 and TRBJ2-5, with 8 bases matching TRBD1. V gave up 4 bases and J gave up 4 bases; unmatched junction bases: 9. This CDR3 has 15 amino acids. Germline lookup yields CDR1 SGHRS and CDR2 YFSETQ.

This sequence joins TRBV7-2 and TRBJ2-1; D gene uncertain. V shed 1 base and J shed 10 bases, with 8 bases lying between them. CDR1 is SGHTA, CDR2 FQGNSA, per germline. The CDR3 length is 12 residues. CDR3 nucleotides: TGTGCCAGCAGCTTAGTTCTAGAAGAGCAGTTCTTC. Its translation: CASSLVLEEQFF.

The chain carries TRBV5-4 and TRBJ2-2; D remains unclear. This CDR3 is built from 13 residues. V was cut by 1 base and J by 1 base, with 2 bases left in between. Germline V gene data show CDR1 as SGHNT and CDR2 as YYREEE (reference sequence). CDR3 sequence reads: CASSLRNTGELFF. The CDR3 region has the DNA TGTGCCAGCAGCTTGAGGAACACCGGGGAGCTGTTTTTT.

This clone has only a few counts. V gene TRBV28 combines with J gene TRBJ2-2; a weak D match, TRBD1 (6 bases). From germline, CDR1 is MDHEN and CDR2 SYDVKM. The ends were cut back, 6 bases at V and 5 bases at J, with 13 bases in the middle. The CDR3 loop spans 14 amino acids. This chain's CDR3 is CASSVQGWTGELFF. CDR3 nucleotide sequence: TGTGCCAGCAGCGTACAGGGTTGGACCGGGGAGCTGTTTTTT.

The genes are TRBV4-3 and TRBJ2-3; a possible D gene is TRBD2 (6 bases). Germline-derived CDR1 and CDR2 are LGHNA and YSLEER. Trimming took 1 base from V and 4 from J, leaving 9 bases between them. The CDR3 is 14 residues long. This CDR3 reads CASSQGRGADTQYF. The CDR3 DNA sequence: TGCGCCAGCAGCCAAGGGCGGGGCGCAGATACGCAGTATTTT.

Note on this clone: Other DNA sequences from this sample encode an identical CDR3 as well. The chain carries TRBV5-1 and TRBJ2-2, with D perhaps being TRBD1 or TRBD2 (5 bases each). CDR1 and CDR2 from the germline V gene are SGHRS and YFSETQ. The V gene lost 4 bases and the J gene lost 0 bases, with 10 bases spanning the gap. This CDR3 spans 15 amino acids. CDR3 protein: CASSPGTANTGELFF. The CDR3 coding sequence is TGCGCCAGCAGCCCCGGGACGGCGAACACCGGGGAGCTGTTTTTT.

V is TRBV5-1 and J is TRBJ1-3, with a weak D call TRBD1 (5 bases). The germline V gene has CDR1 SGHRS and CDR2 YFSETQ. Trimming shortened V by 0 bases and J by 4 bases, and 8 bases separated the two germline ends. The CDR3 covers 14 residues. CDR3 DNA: TGCGCCAGCAGCTTGGAGGCAGGGGGAAACACCATATATTTT. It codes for CASSLEAGGNTIYF.

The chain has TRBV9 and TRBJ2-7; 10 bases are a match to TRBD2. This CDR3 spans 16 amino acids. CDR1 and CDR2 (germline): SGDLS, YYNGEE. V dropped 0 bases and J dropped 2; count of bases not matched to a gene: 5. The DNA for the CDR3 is TGTGCCAGCAGCGTAGCTGGTAGCGGGGGGACCTACGAGCAGTACTTC. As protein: CASSVAGSGGTYEQYF.

This chain's CDR3 is CASSINTNTEAFF. The CDR3 DNA follows: TGTGCCAGTAGTATTAATACGAACACTGAAGCTTTCTTT. The J gene is TRBJ1-1, the V gene TRBV19; D is unclear. This CDR3 is 13 amino acids long. From germline, CDR1 is LNHDA and CDR2 SQIVND (reference sequence). V was pared by 3 bases and J by 1 base, with 6 bases between.